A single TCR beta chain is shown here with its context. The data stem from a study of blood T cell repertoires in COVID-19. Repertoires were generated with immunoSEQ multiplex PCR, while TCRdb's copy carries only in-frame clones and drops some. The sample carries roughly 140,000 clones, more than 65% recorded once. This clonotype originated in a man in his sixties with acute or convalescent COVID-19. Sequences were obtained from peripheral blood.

The CDR3 sequence is CASSPPGQGVNHEQFF. The CDR3 region has the DNA TGTGCCAGCTCACCACCGGGACAGGGAGTGAATCATGAGCAGTTCTTC. The chain recombines TRBV18 with TRBJ2-1, with TRBD1 matching over 9 bases. CDR1 is KGHSH and CDR2 is LQKENI in the germline V gene. This CDR3 has 16 amino acids. V trimming: 0 bases; J trimming: 8 bases; junction bases outside the gene matches: 8.